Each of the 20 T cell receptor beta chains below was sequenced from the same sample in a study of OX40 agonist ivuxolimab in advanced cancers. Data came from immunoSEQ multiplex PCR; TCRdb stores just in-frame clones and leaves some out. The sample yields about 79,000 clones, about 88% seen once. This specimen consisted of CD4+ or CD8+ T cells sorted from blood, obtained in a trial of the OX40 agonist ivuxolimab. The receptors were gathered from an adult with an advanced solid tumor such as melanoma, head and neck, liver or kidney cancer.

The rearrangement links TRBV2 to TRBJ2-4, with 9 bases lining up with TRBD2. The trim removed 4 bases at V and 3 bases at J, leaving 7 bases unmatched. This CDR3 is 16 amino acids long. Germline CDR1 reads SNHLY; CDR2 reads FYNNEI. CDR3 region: CASSAWTSVDKNIQYF. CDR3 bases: TGTGCCAGCAGTGCTTGGACTAGCGTAGACAAAAACATTCAGTACTTC.

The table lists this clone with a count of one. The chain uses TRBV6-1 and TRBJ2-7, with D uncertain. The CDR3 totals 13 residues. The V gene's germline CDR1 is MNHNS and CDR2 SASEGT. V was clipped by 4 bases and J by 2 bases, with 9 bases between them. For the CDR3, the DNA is TGTGCCAGCAGTGTTCCTGAGACCTACGAGCAGTACTTC. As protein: CASSVPETYEQYF.

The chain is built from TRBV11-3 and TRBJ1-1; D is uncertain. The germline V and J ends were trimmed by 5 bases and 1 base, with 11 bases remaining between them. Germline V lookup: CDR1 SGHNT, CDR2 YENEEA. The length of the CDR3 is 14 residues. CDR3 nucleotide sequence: TGTGCCAGCAGCCCTTACGAGGAGAACACTGAAGCTTTCTTT. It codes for CASSPYEENTEAFF.

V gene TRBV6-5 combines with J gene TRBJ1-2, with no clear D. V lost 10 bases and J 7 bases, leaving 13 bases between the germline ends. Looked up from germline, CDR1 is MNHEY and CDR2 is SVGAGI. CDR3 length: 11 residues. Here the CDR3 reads CATQESFGYTF. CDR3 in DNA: TGTGCCACCCAAGAGAGTTTTGGCTACACCTTC.

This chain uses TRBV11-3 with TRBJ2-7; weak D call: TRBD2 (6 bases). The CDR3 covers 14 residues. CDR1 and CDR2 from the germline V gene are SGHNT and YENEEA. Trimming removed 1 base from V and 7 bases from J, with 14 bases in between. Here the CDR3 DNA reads TGTGCCAGCAGCTTAGCCGGGGGAGCAGGAGAGCAGTACTTC. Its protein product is CASSLAGGAGEQYF. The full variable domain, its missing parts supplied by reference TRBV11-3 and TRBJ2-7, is EAGVVQSPRYKIIEKKQPVAFWCNPISGHNTLYWYLQNLGQGPELLIRYENEEAVDDSQLPKDRFSAERLKGVDSTLKIQPAELGDSAVYLCASSLAGGAGEQYFGPGTRLTVT.

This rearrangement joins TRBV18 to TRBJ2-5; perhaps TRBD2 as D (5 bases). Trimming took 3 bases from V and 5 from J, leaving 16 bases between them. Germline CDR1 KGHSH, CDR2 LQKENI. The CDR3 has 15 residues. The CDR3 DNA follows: TGTGCCAGCTCACCGCGGGCCAGCGGTTTGGAGACCCAGTACTTC. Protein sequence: CASSPRASGLETQYF.

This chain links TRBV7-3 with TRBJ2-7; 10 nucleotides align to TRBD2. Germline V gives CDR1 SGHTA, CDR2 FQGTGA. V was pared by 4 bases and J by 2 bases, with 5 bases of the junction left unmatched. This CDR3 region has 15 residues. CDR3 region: CASSWSGRGTYEQYF. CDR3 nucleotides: TGTGCCAGCAGCTGGAGCGGGAGGGGGACCTACGAGCAGTACTTC. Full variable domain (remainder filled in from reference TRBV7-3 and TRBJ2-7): GAGVSQTPSNKVTEKGKYVELRCDPISGHTALYWYRQSLGQGPEFLIYFQGTGAADDSGLPNDRFFAVRPEGSVSTLKIQRTERGDSAVYLCASSWSGRGTYEQYFGPGTRLTVT.

The CDR3 nucleotides read TGTGCCTGGAGCCTCCTGAGGAACACCGGGGAGCTGTTTTTT. It encodes CAWSLLRNTGELFF. The rearrangement links TRBV30 to TRBJ2-2; D unresolved. Trimming took off 3 bases at V and 1 base at J, with 9 bases between the two ends. Germline assignment: CDR1 GTSNPN and CDR2 SVGIG (reference sequence). CDR3 length: 14 amino acids.

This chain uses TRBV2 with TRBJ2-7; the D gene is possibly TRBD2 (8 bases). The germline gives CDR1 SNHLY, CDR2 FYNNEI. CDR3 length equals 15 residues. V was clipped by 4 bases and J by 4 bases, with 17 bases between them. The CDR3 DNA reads TGTGCCAGCAGTGGCCGGGAGGGGGCAAGGTACGAGCAGTACTTC. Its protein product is CASSGREGARYEQYF.

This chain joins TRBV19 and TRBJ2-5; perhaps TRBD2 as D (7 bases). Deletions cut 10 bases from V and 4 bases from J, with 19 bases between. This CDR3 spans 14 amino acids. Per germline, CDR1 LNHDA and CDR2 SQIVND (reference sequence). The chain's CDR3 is CATRKRGGVETQYF. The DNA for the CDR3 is TGTGCCACCAGAAAGAGGGGGGGAGTAGAGACCCAGTACTTC. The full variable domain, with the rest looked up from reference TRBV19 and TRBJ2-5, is DGGITQSPKYLFRKEGQNVTLSCEQNLNHDAMYWYRQDPGQGLRLIYYSQIVNDFQKGDIAEGYSVSREKKESFPLTVTSAQKNPTAFYLCATRKRGGVETQYFGPGTRLLVL.

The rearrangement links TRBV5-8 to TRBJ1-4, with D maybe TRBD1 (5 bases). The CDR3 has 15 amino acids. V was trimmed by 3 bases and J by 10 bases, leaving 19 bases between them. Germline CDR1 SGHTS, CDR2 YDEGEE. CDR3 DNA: TGTGCCAGCAGCTGGGGGGACTACCGGATACGAAAACTGTTTTTT. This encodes CASSWGDYRIRKLFF.

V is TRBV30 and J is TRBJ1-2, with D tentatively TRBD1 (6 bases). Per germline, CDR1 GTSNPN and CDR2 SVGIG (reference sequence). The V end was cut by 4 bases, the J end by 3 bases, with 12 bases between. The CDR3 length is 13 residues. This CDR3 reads CAWTHTGYYGYTF. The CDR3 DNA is TGTGCCTGGACCCACACAGGGTACTATGGCTACACCTTC.

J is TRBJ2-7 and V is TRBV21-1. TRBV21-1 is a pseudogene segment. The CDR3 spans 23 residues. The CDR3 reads CASSPREGQGDRRIIRVLSAQYF. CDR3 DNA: TGTGCCAGCAGCCCCCGCGAGGGGCAGGGCGACCGGCGGATTATACGAGTGTTGTCAGCGCAGTACTTC.

The CDR3 here is CASSLGVGSSGANVLTF. The DNA of the CDR3 is TGTGCCAGCAGCTTAGGGGTCGGAAGCTCTGGGGCCAACGTCCTGACTTTC. The rearrangement links TRBV7-6 to TRBJ2-6; D gene unclear. The CDR3 has 17 amino acids. Germline V gives CDR1 SGHVS, CDR2 FNYEAQ. The V end lost 1 base, the J end lost 0 bases, and 10 bases lay between the germline ends.

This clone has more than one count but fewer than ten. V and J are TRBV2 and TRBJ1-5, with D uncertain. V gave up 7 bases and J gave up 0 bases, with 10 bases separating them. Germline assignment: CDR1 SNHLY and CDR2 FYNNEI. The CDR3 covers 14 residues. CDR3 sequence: CASNRRDSNQPQHF. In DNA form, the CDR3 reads TGTGCCAGCAACAGACGGGATAGCAATCAGCCCCAGCATTTT.

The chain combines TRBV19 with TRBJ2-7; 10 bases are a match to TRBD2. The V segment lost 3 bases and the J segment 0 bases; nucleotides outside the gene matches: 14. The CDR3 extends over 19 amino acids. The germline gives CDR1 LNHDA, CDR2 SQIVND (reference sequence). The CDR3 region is CASSIHLSASGSSSYEQYF. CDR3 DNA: TGTGCCAGTAGTATCCACCTGTCCGCTAGCGGGAGTAGCTCCTACGAGCAGTACTTC.

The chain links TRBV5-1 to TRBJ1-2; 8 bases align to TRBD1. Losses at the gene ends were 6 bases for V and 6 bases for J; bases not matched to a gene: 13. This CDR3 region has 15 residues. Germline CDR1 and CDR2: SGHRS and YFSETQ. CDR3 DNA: TGCGCCAGCACCTTAGGGCAGGGGGCCCATGATGGCTACACCTTC. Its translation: CASTLGQGAHDGYTF. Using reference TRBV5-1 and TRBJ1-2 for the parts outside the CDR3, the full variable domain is KAGVTQTPRYLIKTRGQQVTLSCSPISGHRSVSWYQQTPGQGLQFLFEYFSETQRNKGNFPGRFSGRQFSNSRSEMNVSTLELGDSALYLCASTLGQGAHDGYTFGSGTRLTVV.

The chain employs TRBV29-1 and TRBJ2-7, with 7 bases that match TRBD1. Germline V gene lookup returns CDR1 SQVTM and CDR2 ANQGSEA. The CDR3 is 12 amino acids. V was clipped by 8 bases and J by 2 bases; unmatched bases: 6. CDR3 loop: CSFRQGPYEQYF. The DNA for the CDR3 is TGCAGCTTCAGACAGGGTCCCTACGAGCAGTACTTC.

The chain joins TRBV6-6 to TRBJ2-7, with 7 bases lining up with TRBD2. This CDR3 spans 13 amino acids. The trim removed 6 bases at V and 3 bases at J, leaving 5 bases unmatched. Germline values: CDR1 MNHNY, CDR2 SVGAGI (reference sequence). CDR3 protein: CASSREDLYEQYF. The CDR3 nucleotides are TGTGCCAGCAGCCGGGAGGACCTCTACGAGCAGTACTTC.

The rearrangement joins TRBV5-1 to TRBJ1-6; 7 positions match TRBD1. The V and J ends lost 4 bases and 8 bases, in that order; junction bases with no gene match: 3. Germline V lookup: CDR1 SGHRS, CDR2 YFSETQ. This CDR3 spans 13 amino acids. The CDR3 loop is CASSEGADSPLHF. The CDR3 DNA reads TGCGCCAGCAGCGAGGGGGCAGATTCACCCCTCCACTTT.